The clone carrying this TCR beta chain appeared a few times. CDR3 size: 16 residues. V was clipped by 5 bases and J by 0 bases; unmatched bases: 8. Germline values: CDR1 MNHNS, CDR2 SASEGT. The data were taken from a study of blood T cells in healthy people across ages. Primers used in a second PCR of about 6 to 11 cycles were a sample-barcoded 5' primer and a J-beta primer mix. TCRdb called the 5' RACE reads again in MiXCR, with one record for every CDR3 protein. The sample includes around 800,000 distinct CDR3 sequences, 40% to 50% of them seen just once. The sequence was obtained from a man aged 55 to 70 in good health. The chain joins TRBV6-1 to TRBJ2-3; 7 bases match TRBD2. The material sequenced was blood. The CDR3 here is CASSLQSGDSTDTQYF. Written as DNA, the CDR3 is TGTGCCAGCAGTCTACAGAGCGGGGATAGCACAGATACGCAGTATTTT.